This T cell receptor (beta chain) originates from a study of metastatic and nonmetastatic thyroid tumors. Study details: The study looked at repertoires side by side in blood and in tumor or nodule tissue from malignant and benign thyroid patients.

General study points: Malignant tumors reportedly showed significantly higher TCR beta diversity than benign nodules in both blood and tumor.

TCRdb reanalyzed the PCR reads via MiXCR. The sample includes under 30,000 clones, approximately 22% of them seen just once. The entire patient cohort was treatment-naive prior to thyroid surgery. Details on this clone: Its specificity is not known.

This CDR3 is built from 14 residues. Germline CDR1 and CDR2: MNHNS and SASEGT. Trimming shortened V by 3 bases and J by 7 bases, and 15 bases separated the two germline ends. Sequencing was performed on blood. This clonotype originated in a female donor with papillary thyroid cancer or a benign thyroid nodule (not recorded which). Some clones in this sample may be carry-over from other donors' samples. The chain links TRBV6-1 to TRBJ1-2, with D unclear. CDR3 residues: CASSEGTAVGGYTF. The CDR3 coding sequence is TGTGCCAGCAGTGAGGGAACCGCGGTGGGTGGCTACACCTTC.